The sample holds a few counts of the clone carrying this T cell receptor (beta chain). V was shortened by 5 bases and J by 0 bases, with 11 bases between the two germline ends. Per germline, CDR1 GTSNPN and CDR2 SVGIG (reference sequence). This CDR3 contains 14 residues. These data originate in a study of spatial heterogeneity in lung cancer. Whole-study context: Consistently, beta-chain sequences turned up in larger numbers than alpha-chain sequences did.

The time point denotes: sample taken at primary tumor resection. From tumor, nontumor lung or frozen PBMC, whole RNA was taken unsorted for sequencing. Each CDR3 protein is one row after TCRdb ran MiXCR on the 5' RACE reads. The sample lists 20,000 to 25,000 distinct CDR3 sequences, over 6% occurring once. This rearrangement joins TRBV30 to TRBJ1-3, with D unresolved. This clonotype was sampled from a male donor with early-stage non-small cell lung cancer. The input for sequencing was PBMCs, taken at surgery. The CDR3 region is CAWHTGVSGNTIYF. The CDR3 DNA follows: TGTGCCTGGCATACTGGGGTCTCTGGAAACACCATATATTTT.